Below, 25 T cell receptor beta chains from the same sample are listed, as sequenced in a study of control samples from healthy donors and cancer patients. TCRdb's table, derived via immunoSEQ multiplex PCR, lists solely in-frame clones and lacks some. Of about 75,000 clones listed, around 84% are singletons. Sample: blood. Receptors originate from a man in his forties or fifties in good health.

This CDR3 is CASSEVRTNYGYTF. CDR3 DNA: TGTGCCAGCAGTGAAGTCAGGACTAACTATGGCTACACCTTC. This chain joins TRBV6-1 and TRBJ1-2, with D uncertain. The CDR3 spans 14 residues. CDR1 MNHNS and CDR2 SASEGT come from the germline V gene. Trimming removed 1 base at V and 0 bases at J, with 6 bases between.

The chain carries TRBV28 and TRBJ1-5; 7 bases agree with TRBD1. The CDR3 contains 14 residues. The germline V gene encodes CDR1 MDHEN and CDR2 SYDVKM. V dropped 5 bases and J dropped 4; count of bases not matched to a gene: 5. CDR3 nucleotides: TGTGCCAGCAGTCTCAGGGGGGCGAATCAGCCCCAGCATTTT. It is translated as CASSLRGANQPQHF.

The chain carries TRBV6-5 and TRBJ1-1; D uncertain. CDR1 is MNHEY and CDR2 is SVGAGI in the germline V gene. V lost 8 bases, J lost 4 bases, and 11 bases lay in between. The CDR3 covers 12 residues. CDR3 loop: CASGQRTTEAFF. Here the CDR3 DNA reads TGTGCCAGCGGTCAGAGAACCACTGAAGCTTTCTTT.

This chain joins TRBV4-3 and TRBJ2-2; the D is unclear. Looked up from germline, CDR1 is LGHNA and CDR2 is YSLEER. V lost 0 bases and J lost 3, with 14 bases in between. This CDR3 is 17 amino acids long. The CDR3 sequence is CASSQDLTIADTGELFF. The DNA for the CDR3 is TGCGCCAGCAGCCAAGATCTGACAATTGCCGACACCGGGGAGCTGTTTTTT.

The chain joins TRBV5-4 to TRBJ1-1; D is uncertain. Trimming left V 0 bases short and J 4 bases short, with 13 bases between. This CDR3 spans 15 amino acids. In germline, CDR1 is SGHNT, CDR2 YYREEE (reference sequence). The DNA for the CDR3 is TGTGCCAGCAGCTTGGACCAGACGCGATCCACTGAAGCTTTCTTT. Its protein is CASSLDQTRSTEAFF.

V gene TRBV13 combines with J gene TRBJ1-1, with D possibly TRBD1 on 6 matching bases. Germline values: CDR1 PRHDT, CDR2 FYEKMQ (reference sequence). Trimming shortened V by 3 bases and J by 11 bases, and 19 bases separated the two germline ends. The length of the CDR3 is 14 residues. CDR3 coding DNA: TGTGCCAGCAGCTTGACAGGAGGGACCGCGGGGGCTTTCTTT. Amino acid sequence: CASSLTGGTAGAFF.

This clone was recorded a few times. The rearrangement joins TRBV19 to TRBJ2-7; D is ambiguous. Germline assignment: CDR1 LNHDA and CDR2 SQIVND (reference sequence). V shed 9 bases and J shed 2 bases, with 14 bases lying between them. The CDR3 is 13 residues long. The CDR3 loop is CARDLKIPYEQYF. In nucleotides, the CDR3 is TGTGCCAGGGATTTAAAGATTCCCTACGAGCAGTACTTC.

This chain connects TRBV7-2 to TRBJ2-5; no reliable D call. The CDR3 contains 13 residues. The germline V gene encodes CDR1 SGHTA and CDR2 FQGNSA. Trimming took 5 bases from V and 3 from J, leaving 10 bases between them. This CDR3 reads CASSTGTKETQYF. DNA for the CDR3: TGTGCCAGCAGCACCGGAACCAAAGAGACCCAGTACTTC.

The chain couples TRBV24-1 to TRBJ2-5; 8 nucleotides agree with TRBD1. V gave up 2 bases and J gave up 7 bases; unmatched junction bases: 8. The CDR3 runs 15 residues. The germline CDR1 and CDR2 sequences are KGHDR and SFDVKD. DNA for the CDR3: TGTGCCACCAGTGATTCCAAGACAGGGGTGGGGACCCAGTACTTC. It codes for CATSDSKTGVGTQYF.

CDR3: CASSTTGVTDTQYF. As DNA, the CDR3 is TGTGCCAGTAGTACAACAGGAGTCACAGATACGCAGTATTTT. This sequence joins TRBV19 and TRBJ2-3, with D possibly matching TRBD1 (5 bases). Trimming took 4 bases from V and 2 from J, leaving 10 bases between them. The length of the CDR3 is 14 residues. The germline V gene encodes CDR1 LNHDA and CDR2 SQIVND (reference sequence). Variable domain in full (rest from reference TRBV19 and TRBJ2-3): DGGITQSPKYLFRKEGQNVTLSCEQNLNHDAMYWYRQDPGQGLRLIYYSQIVNDFQKGDIAEGYSVSREKKESFPLTVTSAQKNPTAFYLCASSTTGVTDTQYFGPGTRLTVL.

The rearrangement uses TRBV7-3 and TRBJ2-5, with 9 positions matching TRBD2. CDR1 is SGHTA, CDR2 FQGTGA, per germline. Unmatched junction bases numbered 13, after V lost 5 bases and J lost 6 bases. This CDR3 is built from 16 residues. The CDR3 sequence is CASSPQHSGSPKTQYF. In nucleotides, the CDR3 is TGTGCCAGCAGCCCCCAACATAGCGGGAGTCCGAAGACCCAGTACTTC.

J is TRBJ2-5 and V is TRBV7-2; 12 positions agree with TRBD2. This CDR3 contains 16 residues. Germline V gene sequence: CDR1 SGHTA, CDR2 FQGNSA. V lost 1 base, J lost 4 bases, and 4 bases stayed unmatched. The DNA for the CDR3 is TGTGCCAGCAGCTTAGGGGCTAGCGGGAGGGGAGAGACCCAGTACTTC. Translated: CASSLGASGRGETQYF.

As DNA, the CDR3 is TGTGCCAGCAGTGAAAGACGGGGCCTTAATTCACCCCTCCACTTT. It codes for CASSERRGLNSPLHF. The chain couples TRBV2 to TRBJ1-6, with D possibly TRBD1 on 5 matching bases. With 2 bases removed from V and 6 bases from J, the gap between germline ends came to 11 bases. The CDR3 has 15 amino acids. Germline lookup yields CDR1 SNHLY and CDR2 FYNNEI.

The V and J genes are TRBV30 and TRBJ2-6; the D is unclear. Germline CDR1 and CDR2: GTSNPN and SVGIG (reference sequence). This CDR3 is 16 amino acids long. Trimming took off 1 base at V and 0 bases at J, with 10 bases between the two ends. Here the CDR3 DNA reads TGTGCCTGGAGTGGGTTTTGGAGCTCTGGGGCCAACGTCCTGACTTTC. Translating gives CAWSGFWSSGANVLTF.

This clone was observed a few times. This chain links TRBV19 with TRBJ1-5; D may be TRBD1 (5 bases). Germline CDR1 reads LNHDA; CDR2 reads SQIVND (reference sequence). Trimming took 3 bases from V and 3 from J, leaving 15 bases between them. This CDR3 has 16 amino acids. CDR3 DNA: TGTGCCAGTAGTATGACCGTGGTCAGGGCCAATCAGCCCCAGCATTTT. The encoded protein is CASSMTVVRANQPQHF.

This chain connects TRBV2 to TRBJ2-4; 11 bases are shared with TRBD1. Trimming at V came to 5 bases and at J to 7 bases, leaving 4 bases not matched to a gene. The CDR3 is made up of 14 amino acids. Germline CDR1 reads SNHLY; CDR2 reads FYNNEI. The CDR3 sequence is CASSSGQGGNIQYF. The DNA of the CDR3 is TGTGCCAGCAGTTCGGGACAGGGGGGGAACATTCAGTACTTC.

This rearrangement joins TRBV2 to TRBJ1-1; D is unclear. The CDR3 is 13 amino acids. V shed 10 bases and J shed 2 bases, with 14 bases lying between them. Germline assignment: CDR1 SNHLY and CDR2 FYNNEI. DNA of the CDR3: TGTGCCATCGCTAGGGAGCGCAACACTGAAGCTTTCTTT. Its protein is CAIARERNTEAFF.

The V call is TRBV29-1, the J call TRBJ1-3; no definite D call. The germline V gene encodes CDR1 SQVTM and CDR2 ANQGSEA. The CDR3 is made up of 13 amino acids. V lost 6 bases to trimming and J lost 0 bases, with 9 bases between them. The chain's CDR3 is CSVAIYSGNTIYF. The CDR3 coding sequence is TGCAGCGTGGCAATTTACTCTGGAAACACCATATATTTT.

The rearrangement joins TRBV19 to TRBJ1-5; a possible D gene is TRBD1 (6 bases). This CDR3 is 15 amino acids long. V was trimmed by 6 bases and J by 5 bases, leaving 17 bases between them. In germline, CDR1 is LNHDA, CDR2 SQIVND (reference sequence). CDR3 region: CASSAQGLRDQPQHF. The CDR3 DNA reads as TGTGCCAGTAGCGCTCAGGGGTTGCGGGATCAGCCCCAGCATTTT.

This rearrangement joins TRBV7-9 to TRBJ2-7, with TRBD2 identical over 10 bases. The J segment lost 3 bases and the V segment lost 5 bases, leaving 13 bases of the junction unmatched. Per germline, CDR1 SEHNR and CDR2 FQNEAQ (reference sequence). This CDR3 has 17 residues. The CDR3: CASSDGLAEYGGYEQYF. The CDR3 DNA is TGTGCCAGCAGCGACGGACTAGCGGAATATGGGGGCTACGAGCAGTACTTC.

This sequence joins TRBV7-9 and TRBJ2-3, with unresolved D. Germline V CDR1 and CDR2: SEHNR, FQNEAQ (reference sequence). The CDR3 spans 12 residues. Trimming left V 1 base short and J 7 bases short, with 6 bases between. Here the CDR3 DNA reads TGTGCCAGCAGCTTAGGGGGATATACGCAGTATTTT. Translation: CASSLGGYTQYF.

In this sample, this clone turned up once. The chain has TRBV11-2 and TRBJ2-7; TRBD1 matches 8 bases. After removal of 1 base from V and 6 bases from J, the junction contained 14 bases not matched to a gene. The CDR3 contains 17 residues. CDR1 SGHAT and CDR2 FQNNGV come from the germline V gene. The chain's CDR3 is CASSLGLGQGSFGEQYF. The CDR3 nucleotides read TGTGCCAGCAGCTTAGGTCTAGGACAGGGTTCCTTTGGCGAGCAGTACTTC.

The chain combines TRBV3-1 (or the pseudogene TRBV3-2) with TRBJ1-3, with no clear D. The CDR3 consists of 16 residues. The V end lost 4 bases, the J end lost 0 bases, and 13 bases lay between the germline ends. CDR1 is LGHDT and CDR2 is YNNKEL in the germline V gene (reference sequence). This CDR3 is CASSPPDSSSGNTIYF. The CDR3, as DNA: TGTGCCAGCAGCCCCCCGGACTCTTCCTCTGGAAACACCATATATTTT.

The CDR3 bases are TGTGCCAGCAGTCTGTATAACGACTATGGCTACACCTTC. It yields the protein CASSLYNDYGYTF. The rearrangement links TRBV28 to TRBJ1-2; D ambiguous. The V gene's germline CDR1 is MDHEN and CDR2 SYDVKM. The CDR3 length is 13 residues. V lost 5 bases to trimming and J lost 3 bases, with 10 bases between them.

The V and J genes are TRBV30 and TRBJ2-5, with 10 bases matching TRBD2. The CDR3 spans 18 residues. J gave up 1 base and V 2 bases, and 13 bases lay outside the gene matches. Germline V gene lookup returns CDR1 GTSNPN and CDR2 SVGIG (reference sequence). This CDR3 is CAWSFQREGRWIQETQYF. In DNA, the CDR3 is TGTGCCTGGAGTTTCCAGCGGGAGGGCCGCTGGATCCAAGAGACCCAGTACTTC.